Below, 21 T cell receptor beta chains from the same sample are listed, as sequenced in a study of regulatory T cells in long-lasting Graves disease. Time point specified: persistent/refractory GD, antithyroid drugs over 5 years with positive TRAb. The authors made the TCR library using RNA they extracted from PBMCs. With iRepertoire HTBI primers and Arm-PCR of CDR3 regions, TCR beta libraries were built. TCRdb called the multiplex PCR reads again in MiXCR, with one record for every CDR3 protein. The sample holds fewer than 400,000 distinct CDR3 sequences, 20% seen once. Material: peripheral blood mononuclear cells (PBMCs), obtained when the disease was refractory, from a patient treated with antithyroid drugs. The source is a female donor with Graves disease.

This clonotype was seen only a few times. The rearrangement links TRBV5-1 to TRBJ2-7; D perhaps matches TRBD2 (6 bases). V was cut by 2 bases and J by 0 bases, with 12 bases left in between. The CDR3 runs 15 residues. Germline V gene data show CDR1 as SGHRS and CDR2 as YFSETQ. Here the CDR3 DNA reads TGCGCCAGCAGCTTAACTAGCCGCTACTCCTACGAGCAGTACTTC. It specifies CASSLTSRYSYEQYF.

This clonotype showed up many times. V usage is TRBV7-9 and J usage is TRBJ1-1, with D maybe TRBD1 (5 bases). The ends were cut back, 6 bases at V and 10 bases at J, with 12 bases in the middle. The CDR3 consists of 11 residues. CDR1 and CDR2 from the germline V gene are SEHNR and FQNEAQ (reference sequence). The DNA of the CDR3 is TGTGCCAGCAGTTCGGGACCCCGAGCTTTCTTT. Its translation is CASSSGPRAFF.

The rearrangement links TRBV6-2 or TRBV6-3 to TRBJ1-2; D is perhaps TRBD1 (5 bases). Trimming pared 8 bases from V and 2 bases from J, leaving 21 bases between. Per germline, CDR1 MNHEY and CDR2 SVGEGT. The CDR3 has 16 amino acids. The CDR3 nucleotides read TGTGCCAGCCTCCAACGAGGGACGGCGCACAACTATGGCTACACCTTC. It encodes CASLQRGTAHNYGYTF.

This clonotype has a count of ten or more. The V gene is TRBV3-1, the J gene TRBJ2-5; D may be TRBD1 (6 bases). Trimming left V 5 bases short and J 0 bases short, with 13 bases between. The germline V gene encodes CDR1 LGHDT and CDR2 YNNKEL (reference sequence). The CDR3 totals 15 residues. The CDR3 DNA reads TGTGCCAGCAGCTTCCGACAGGAGTACCAAGAGACCCAGTACTTC. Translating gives CASSFRQEYQETQYF.

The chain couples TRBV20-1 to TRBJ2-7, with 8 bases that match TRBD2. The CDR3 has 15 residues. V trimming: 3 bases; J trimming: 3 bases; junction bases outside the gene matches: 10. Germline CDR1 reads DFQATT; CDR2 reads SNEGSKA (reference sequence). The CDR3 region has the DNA TGCAGTGCTAGGGAGGGGACCGGGACTAGCTACGAGCAGTACTTC. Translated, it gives CSAREGTGTSYEQYF.

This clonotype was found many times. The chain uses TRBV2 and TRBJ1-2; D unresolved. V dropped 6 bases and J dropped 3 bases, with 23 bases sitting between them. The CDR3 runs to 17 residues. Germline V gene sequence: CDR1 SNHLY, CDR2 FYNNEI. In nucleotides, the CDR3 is TGTGCCAGCAGGCGTTCCTCTCTCTGGATTAAGGACTATGGCTACACCTTC. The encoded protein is CASRRSSLWIKDYGYTF.

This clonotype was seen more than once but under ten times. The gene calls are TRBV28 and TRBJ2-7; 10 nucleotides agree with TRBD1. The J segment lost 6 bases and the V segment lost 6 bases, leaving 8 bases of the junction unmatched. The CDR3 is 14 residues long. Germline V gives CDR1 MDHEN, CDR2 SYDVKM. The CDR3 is CASSRQGAIGEQYF. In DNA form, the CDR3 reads TGTGCCAGCAGCAGACAGGGGGCAATCGGCGAGCAGTACTTC.

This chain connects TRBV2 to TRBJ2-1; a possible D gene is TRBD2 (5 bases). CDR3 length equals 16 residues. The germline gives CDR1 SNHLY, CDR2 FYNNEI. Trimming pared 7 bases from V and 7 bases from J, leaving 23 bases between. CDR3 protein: CASTNPGRLGGNEQFF. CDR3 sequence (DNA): TGTGCCAGCACCAATCCCGGTAGGCTAGGAGGAAATGAGCAGTTCTTC.

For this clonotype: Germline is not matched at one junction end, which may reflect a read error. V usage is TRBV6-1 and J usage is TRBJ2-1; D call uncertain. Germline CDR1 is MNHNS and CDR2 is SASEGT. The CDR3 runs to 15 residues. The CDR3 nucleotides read TGTGCCAGCAATGAAGGCGCCTTCCCCTACAATGAGCAGTTCTTC. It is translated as CASNEGAFPYNEQFF.

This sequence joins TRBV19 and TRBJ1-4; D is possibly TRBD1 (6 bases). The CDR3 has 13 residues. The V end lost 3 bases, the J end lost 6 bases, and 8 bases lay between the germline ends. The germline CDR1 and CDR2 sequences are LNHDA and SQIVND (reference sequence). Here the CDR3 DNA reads TGTGCCAGTAGTATGAACAGGGATGAAAAACTGTTTTTT. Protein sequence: CASSMNRDEKLFF.

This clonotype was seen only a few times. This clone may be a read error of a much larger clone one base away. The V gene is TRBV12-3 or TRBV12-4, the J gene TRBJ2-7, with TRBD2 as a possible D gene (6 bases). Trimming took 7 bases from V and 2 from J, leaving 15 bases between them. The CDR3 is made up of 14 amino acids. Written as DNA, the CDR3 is TGTGCCAGCACCCATCGGGGGTCCGCCTACGAGCAGTACTTC. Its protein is CASTHRGSAYEQYF.

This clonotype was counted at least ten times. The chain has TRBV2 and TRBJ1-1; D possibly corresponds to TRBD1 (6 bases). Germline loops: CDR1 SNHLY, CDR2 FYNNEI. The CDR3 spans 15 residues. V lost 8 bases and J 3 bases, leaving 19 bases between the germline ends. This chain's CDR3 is CASLWEGGADTEAFF. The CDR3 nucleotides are TGTGCCAGCCTTTGGGAGGGGGGGGCGGACACTGAAGCTTTCTTT.

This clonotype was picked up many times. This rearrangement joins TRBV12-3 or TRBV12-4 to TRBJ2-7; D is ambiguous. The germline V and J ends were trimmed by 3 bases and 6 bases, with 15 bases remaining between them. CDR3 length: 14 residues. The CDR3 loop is CASSLGTTLGEQYF. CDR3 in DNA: TGTGCCAGCAGTTTGGGTACCACCTTGGGCGAGCAGTACTTC.

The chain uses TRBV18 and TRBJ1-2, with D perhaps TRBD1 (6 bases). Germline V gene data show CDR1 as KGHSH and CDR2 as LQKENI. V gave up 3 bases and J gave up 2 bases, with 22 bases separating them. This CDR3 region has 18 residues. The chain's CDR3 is CASSPSGDGRGSNYGYTF. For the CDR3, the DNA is TGTGCCAGCTCACCCAGCGGGGATGGAAGGGGGTCGAACTATGGCTACACCTTC.

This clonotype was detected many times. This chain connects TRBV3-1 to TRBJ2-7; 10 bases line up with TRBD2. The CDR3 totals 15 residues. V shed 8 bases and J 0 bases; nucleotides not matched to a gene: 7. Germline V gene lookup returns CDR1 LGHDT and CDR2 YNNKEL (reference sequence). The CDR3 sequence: CASQLAGGSSYEQYF. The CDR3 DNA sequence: TGTGCCAGCCAATTAGCGGGAGGATCCTCCTACGAGCAGTACTTC.

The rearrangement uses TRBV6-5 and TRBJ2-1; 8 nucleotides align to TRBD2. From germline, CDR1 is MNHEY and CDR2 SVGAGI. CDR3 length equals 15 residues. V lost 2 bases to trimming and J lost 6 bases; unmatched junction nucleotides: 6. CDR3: CASSYRRTSFNEQFF. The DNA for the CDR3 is TGTGCCAGCAGTTACCGTCGGACTAGCTTCAATGAGCAGTTCTTC.

The CDR3: CASSPSRLSYEQYF. The CDR3 DNA reads TGTGCCAGCAGCCCCTCCAGACTCTCCTACGAGCAGTACTTC. V gene TRBV6-1 combines with J gene TRBJ2-7; the D is unclear. Trimming shortened V by 6 bases and J by 0 bases, and 12 bases separated the two germline ends. CDR1 and CDR2 from the germline V gene are MNHNS and SASEGT. The CDR3 contains 14 residues.

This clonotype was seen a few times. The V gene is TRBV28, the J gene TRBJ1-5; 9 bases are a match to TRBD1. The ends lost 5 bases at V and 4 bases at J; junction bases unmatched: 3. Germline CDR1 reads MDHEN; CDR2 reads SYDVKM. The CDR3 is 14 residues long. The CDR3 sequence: CASSNGTGNQPQHF. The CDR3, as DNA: TGTGCCAGCAGTAATGGGACAGGGAATCAGCCCCAGCATTTT.

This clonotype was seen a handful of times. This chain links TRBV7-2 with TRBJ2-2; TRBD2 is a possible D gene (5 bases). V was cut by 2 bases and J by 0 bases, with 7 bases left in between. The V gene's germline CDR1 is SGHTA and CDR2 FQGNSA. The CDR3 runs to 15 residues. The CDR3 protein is CASSLWRANTGELFF. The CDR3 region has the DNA TGTGCCAGCAGCTTATGGCGGGCGAACACCGGGGAGCTGTTTTTT.

CDR3 coding DNA: TGTGCCAGCAGCTTAGATTGGGTCTCCTACGAGCAGTACTTC. Translating gives CASSLDWVSYEQYF. This chain links TRBV11-2 with TRBJ2-7; D not certain. The CDR3 totals 14 residues. V gave up 0 bases and J gave up 0 bases, with 6 bases separating them. In germline, CDR1 is SGHAT, CDR2 FQNNGV.

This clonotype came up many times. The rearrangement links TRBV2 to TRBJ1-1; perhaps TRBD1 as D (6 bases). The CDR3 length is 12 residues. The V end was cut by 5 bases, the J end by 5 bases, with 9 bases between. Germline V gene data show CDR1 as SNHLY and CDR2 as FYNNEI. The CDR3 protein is CASSQGSTEAFF. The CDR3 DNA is TGTGCCAGCAGTCAGGGGAGTACTGAAGCTTTCTTT.